The sequence of this T cell receptor (beta chain) was determined in a study of glioma-infiltrating T cells after dendritic cell vaccination. There are 18 residues in the CDR3. Germline CDR1 and CDR2: SGHRS and YFSETQ. The V gene end was trimmed by 3 bases and the J gene end by 5 bases; junction bases not matched to a gene: 16. The repertoire was sequenced with immunoSEQ multiplex PCR; TCRdb's copy has only in-frame clones and lacks some. Of over 80,000 clones in the sample, around nine tenths were seen once. This clonotype was obtained from a human donor with glioblastoma. Source: blood, taken before dendritic cell vaccination. The chain is built from TRBV5-1 and TRBJ2-1; TRBD2 matches at 8 bases. The CDR3 nucleotides are TGCGCCAGCAGCTCCTATCCCGGGACTAGAAATTCCCACAATGAGCAGTTCTTC. Its translation is CASSSYPGTRNSHNEQFF.